Below, 26 T cell receptor beta chains from the same sample are listed, as sequenced in a study of shared clonotypes between healthy human individuals. Naive CD8 cells comprised CD45RO-negative, CCR7-positively selected cells, excluding terminally differentiated effector memory CD45RA+ cells. Sequencing was performed with immunoSEQ multiplex PCR; in TCRdb, only in-frame clones are kept and a portion is missing. The sample shows some 630,000 clones, around 96% of them seen only once. Sequencing was done on a sample of naive CD8+ T cells sorted from blood. Every receptor here comes from a woman in her twenties or thirties in good health.

CDR3: CASSLDGRHIGYGYTF. CDR3 DNA: TGTGCCAGCAGCTTAGACGGACGGCATATCGGGTATGGCTACACCTTC. V is TRBV7-9 and J is TRBJ1-2, with unresolved D. CDR1 and CDR2 (germline): SEHNR, FQNEAQ (reference sequence). V lost 1 base, J lost 5 bases, and 17 bases lay in between. This CDR3 has 16 residues.

The chain has TRBV5-4 and TRBJ2-1, with 11 positions matching TRBD2. Looked up from germline, CDR1 is SGHNT and CDR2 is YYREEE (reference sequence). The CDR3 length is 13 residues. Unmatched junction bases numbered 1, after V lost 7 bases and J lost 4 bases. CDR3 loop: CASRTSGYNEQFF. DNA for the CDR3: TGTGCCAGCCGGACTAGCGGGTACAATGAGCAGTTCTTC.

The chain carries TRBV18 and TRBJ1-1, with D perhaps TRBD1 (5 bases). The V end lost 3 bases, the J end lost 0 bases, and 8 bases lay between the germline ends. This CDR3 has 14 residues. Germline CDR1 KGHSH, CDR2 LQKENI. CDR3 residues: CASSPEDMNTEAFF. The DNA of the CDR3 is TGTGCCAGCTCACCGGAGGACATGAACACTGAAGCTTTCTTT.

The V and J genes are TRBV27 and TRBJ2-1; tentative D call: TRBD1 (5 bases). CDR1 is MNHEY, CDR2 SMNVEV, per germline (reference sequence). This CDR3 has 13 amino acids. V gave up 8 bases and J gave up 9 bases, with 17 bases separating them. The CDR3 bases are TGTGCCAGCCTAGGGTTAGGGGCCGGTGAGCAGTTCTTC. It translates to CASLGLGAGEQFF.

The chain has TRBV30 and TRBJ1-3, with a possible D match to TRBD1 (5 bases). The V end was cut by 4 bases, the J end by 0 bases, with 10 bases between. Per germline, CDR1 GTSNPN and CDR2 SVGIG (reference sequence). The CDR3 totals 14 residues. CDR3: CAWTSGDSGNTIYF. The CDR3 DNA sequence: TGTGCCTGGACCTCGGGGGACTCTGGAAACACCATATATTTT.

The gene calls are TRBV7-9 and TRBJ2-2, with D perhaps TRBD1 (6 bases). This CDR3 has 15 amino acids. Germline lookup yields CDR1 SEHNR and CDR2 FQNEAQ (reference sequence). V was pared by 4 bases and J by 4 bases, with 13 bases between. The CDR3, as DNA: TGTGCCAGCAGCTCGAAACAGGGAGTCACCGGGGAGCTGTTTTTT. This encodes CASSSKQGVTGELFF.

The chain has TRBV13 and TRBJ1-4; TRBD1 is a possible D gene (6 bases). Looked up from germline, CDR1 is PRHDT and CDR2 is FYEKMQ (reference sequence). V shed 5 bases and J shed 7 bases, with 11 bases lying between them. The CDR3 sequence is 13 residues long. The CDR3: CASSPEGGEKLFF. The CDR3 nucleotides are TGTGCCAGCAGCCCGGAGGGGGGTGAAAAACTGTTTTTT.

J is TRBJ2-7 and V is TRBV11-3; the D gene could be TRBD1 or TRBD2 (5 bases each). The CDR3 has 14 amino acids. Trimming removed 1 base at V and 3 bases at J, with 10 bases between. Germline CDR1 is SGHNT and CDR2 is YENEEA. CDR3 nucleotides: TGTGCCAGCAGCTTAGGGGTGGGGGACTACGAGCAGTACTTC. Residues: CASSLGVGDYEQYF.

The V and J genes are TRBV7-9 and TRBJ2-7, with no clear D. Germline CDR1 reads SEHNR; CDR2 reads FQNEAQ (reference sequence). V lost 5 bases, J lost 2 bases, and 10 bases lay in between. The CDR3 sequence is 13 residues long. CDR3: CASSATETYEQYF. DNA of the CDR3: TGTGCCAGCAGCGCAACAGAGACCTACGAGCAGTACTTC. The variable domain in full, completed from reference TRBV7-9 and TRBJ2-7, reads DTGVSQNPRHKITKRGQNVTFRCDPISEHNRLYWYRQTLGQGPEFLTYFQNEAQLEKSRLLSDRFSAERPKGSFSTLEIQRTEQGDSAMYLCASSATETYEQYFGPGTRLTVT.

The chain couples TRBV7-2 to TRBJ2-7; the match to TRBD2 covers 7 bases. The V and J ends lost 1 base and 4 bases, in that order; junction bases with no gene match: 4. CDR3 length: 14 residues. Germline V gene data show CDR1 as SGHTA and CDR2 as FQGNSA. CDR3 nucleotides: TGTGCCAGCAGCTTAGGACTAGCAGCTTACGAGCAGTACTTC. Its protein product is CASSLGLAAYEQYF.

The rearrangement links TRBV28 to TRBJ2-7; possibly TRBD2 for D (5 bases). The V and J ends lost 6 bases and 2 bases respectively, with 17 bases between them. Looked up from germline, CDR1 is MDHEN and CDR2 is SYDVKM. This CDR3 spans 15 amino acids. CDR3 region: CASSPLALGTYEQYF. The CDR3 coding sequence is TGTGCCAGCAGCCCCCTAGCCCTAGGTACCTACGAGCAGTACTTC.

CDR3 protein: CASSLSADYGYTF. The CDR3 region has the DNA TGTGCCAGCAGCTTGTCCGCTGACTATGGCTACACCTTC. The V call is TRBV5-6, the J call TRBJ1-2; D uncertain. This CDR3 spans 13 amino acids. V shed 1 base and J shed 3 bases, with 7 bases lying between them. Germline assignment: CDR1 SGHDT and CDR2 YYEEEE.

The V gene is TRBV27, the J gene TRBJ2-1, with TRBD1 as a possible D gene (5 bases). Germline V gives CDR1 MNHEY, CDR2 SMNVEV (reference sequence). CDR3 size: 11 residues. V was shortened by 7 bases and J by 7 bases, with 8 bases between the two germline ends. CDR3 amino acids: CASTQGNEQFF. DNA of the CDR3: TGTGCCAGCACCCAGGGTAATGAGCAGTTCTTC.

The chain joins TRBV27 to TRBJ1-5; TRBD1 matches 11 bases. V was pared by 6 bases and J by 7 bases, with 11 bases of the junction left unmatched. The CDR3 is 16 residues long. Germline V gene sequence: CDR1 MNHEY, CDR2 SMNVEV (reference sequence). The CDR3: CASRFMGQGELQPQHF. In DNA, the CDR3 is TGTGCCAGCAGGTTTATGGGACAGGGGGAACTACAGCCCCAGCATTTT.

The chain employs TRBV5-8 and TRBJ2-2; 7 bases map to TRBD1. With 2 bases clipped from V and 3 bases from J, the junction kept 7 bases outside the gene matches. Looked up from germline, CDR1 is SGHTS and CDR2 is YDEGEE. CDR3 size: 16 residues. In DNA form, the CDR3 reads TGTGCCAGCAGCTTCCGGGACAGAGTACACACCGGGGAGCTGTTTTTT. Its translation: CASSFRDRVHTGELFF. Variable domain in full (rest from reference TRBV5-8 and TRBJ2-2): EAGVTQSPTHLIKTRGQQATLRCSPISGHTSVYWYQQALGLGLQFLLWYDEGEERNRGNFPPRFSGRQFPNYSSELNVNALELEDSALYLCASSFRDRVHTGELFFGEGSRLTVL.

This chain uses TRBV27 with TRBJ2-3, with D possibly being TRBD1 (5 bases). This CDR3 is built from 13 residues. Germline loops: CDR1 MNHEY, CDR2 SMNVEV (reference sequence). V lost 9 bases and J lost 4, with 14 bases in between. The CDR3 loop is CASIGDGPDTQYF. CDR3 DNA: TGTGCCAGTATAGGGGATGGCCCAGATACGCAGTATTTT.

This chain links TRBV27 with TRBJ2-7; perhaps TRBD1 as D (5 bases). CDR3 length: 13 amino acids. Germline assignment: CDR1 MNHEY and CDR2 SMNVEV (reference sequence). Deletions cut 3 bases from V and 6 bases from J, with 12 bases between. The CDR3 loop reads CASSFSGASEQYF. The CDR3 coding sequence is TGTGCCAGCAGTTTTTCTGGGGCCTCCGAGCAGTACTTC.

The V call is TRBV5-6, the J call TRBJ2-7; D might be TRBD2 (6 bases). The V end was cut by 2 bases, the J end by 0 bases, with 9 bases between. There are 14 residues in the CDR3. Germline V gene lookup returns CDR1 SGHDT and CDR2 YYEEEE. In DNA form, the CDR3 reads TGTGCCAGCAGCTTCTACGGGAGCTCCTACGAGCAGTACTTC. Encoded protein: CASSFYGSSYEQYF.

This chain uses TRBV6-6 with TRBJ2-1; the D gene is possibly TRBD2 (5 bases). The germline V gene has CDR1 MNHNY and CDR2 SVGAGI (reference sequence). V lost 2 bases to trimming and J lost 3 bases, with 11 bases between them. The CDR3 extends over 15 amino acids. The CDR3 spells CASSYPREYYNEQFF. The CDR3 DNA reads as TGTGCCAGCAGTTACCCGAGGGAGTACTACAATGAGCAGTTCTTC.

The chain uses TRBV14 and TRBJ1-1; 9 bases line up with TRBD1. With V trimmed by 2 bases and J by 3 bases, 13 bases remained unmatched. The CDR3 extends over 18 amino acids. Germline CDR1 reads SGHDN; CDR2 reads FVKESK. This chain's CDR3 is CASSQRGQGSFVDTEAFF. The CDR3 DNA reads as TGTGCCAGCAGCCAACGGGGACAGGGAAGTTTTGTGGACACTGAAGCTTTCTTT.

This clone was counted between two and nine times. V gene TRBV19 combines with J gene TRBJ2-2; possibly TRBD2 for D (5 bases). CDR1 and CDR2 (germline): LNHDA, SQIVND (reference sequence). The V and J ends lost 9 bases and 3 bases respectively, with 8 bases between them. CDR3 length equals 12 residues. The CDR3 DNA is TGTGCCAGCCGGGGAGACACCGGGGAGCTGTTTTTT. Amino acid sequence: CASRGDTGELFF.

The rearrangement uses TRBV11-2 and TRBJ1-1; D is possibly TRBD1 (5 bases). The V and J ends lost 5 bases and 2 bases respectively, with 15 bases between them. Germline assignment: CDR1 SGHAT and CDR2 FQNNGV. CDR3 length: 15 residues. CDR3 in DNA: TGTGCCAGCAGCCAATCGGGACTGCGTAACACTGAAGCTTTCTTT. Encoded protein: CASSQSGLRNTEAFF.

This clone has only one observation. This rearrangement joins TRBV18 to TRBJ2-3; maybe TRBD2 (6 bases). The length of the CDR3 is 14 residues. Germline assignment: CDR1 KGHSH and CDR2 LQKENI. Deletions cut 7 bases from V and 5 bases from J, with 16 bases between. The CDR3 sequence is CASFLGGREDTQYF. The DNA for the CDR3 is TGTGCCAGCTTCCTCGGAGGGCGAGAAGATACGCAGTATTTT.

This sequence joins TRBV7-8 and TRBJ2-1; 11 bases fit TRBD2. Unmatched junction bases numbered 10, after V lost 5 bases and J lost 1 base. The CDR3 covers 18 residues. Looked up from germline, CDR1 is SGHVS and CDR2 is FQNEAQ. The CDR3 nucleotides are TGTGCCAGCAGCCGAATAGCGGGAGGGCCGGAATCCTACAATGAGCAGTTCTTC. Translating gives CASSRIAGGPESYNEQFF.

The chain recombines TRBV30 with TRBJ1-2; unclear D gene. This CDR3 comprises 12 residues. The germline CDR1 and CDR2 sequences are GTSNPN and SVGIG (reference sequence). The V end was cut by 0 bases, the J end by 4 bases, with 6 bases between. CDR3 nucleotides: TGTGCCTGGAGTGTACCTAGCTATGGCTACACCTTC. It yields the protein CAWSVPSYGYTF.

The V call is TRBV28, the J call TRBJ2-7; D gene ambiguous. Trimming shortened V by 3 bases and J by 0 bases, and 6 bases separated the two germline ends. CDR1 MDHEN and CDR2 SYDVKM come from the germline V gene. The CDR3 totals 13 residues. CDR3 in DNA: TGTGCCAGCAGTTTCTCCCTCTCCTACGAGCAGTACTTC. This codes for CASSFSLSYEQYF.